Below, one T cell receptor beta chain is given with its context. Its antigen is not known. This sample was taken from a study of CD4 T cells in relation to SARS-CoV-2 and coronaviruses. Study information: ViraFEST: approximately eleven-day antigen culture of PBMCs, then TCR beta CDR3 sequencing. Crossreactive spike epitopes shared across donors were mapped to their HLA restriction.

The unexposed donors gave CD4+ T cells in about 2010-2019, prior to COVID-19. CD4+ T cells were isolated from the cells after less than 13 days of culture. As cell numbers allowed, unexposed-donor CD4+ T cells faced SARS-CoV-2 S/N and four cold-coronavirus spikes. PBMCs were plated at fewer than 2.5 million per well in IL-2-containing medium. TCRdb keeps only in-frame clones here, not all; method: immunoSEQ multiplex PCR. The repertoire has about 23,000 clones, roughly 80% of them found once; the top ten carry roughly 18%. The V end was cut by 2 bases, the J end by 13 bases, with 18 bases between. Germline V gene lookup returns CDR1 SGHTA and CDR2 FQGTGA. The CDR3 is made up of 15 amino acids.

The source of this sequence is a human donor in good health. Input material: CD4+ T cells from PBMCs, cultured in vitro. This chain uses TRBV7-3 with TRBJ1-6, with D possibly being TRBD1 (5 bases). The CDR3 sequence: CASSLGSGGGSPLHF. As DNA, the CDR3 is TGTGCCAGCAGCTTAGGGTCTGGGGGGGGTAGTCCCCTCCACTTT.